This T cell receptor beta chain was sequenced in a study of blood T cell repertoires in COVID-19. Study overall: The origin of the acute and convalescent COVID-19 samples was the United States, Italy and Spain.

Authors' data handling: Reference gene primer amplification gave nucleated cell count estimates. Generated by immunoSEQ multiplex PCR, the TCRdb table keeps only in-frame clones and is missing some. From that table come the V and J calls and clone size; the DNA was used to work out D and trimming. Of approximately 210,000 clones in the sample, 65% to 90% were seen once. The trim removed 1 base at V and 9 bases at J, leaving 23 bases unmatched. The length of the CDR3 is 21 residues. Germline CDR1 and CDR2: LGHDT and YNNKEL (reference sequence). The clonotype was recovered from a man aged 50 or older with COVID-19, enrolled during active disease. The chain links TRBV3-1 (or the pseudogene TRBV3-2) to TRBJ1-6, with 8 positions matching TRBD1. Sequenced input: peripheral blood. The CDR3 nucleotides are TGTGCCAGCAGCCAAGCTATTCCAGGGACAGGCCATCCTGGGGGAATTTCACCCCTCCACTTT. Protein sequence: CASSQAIPGTGHPGGISPLHF.